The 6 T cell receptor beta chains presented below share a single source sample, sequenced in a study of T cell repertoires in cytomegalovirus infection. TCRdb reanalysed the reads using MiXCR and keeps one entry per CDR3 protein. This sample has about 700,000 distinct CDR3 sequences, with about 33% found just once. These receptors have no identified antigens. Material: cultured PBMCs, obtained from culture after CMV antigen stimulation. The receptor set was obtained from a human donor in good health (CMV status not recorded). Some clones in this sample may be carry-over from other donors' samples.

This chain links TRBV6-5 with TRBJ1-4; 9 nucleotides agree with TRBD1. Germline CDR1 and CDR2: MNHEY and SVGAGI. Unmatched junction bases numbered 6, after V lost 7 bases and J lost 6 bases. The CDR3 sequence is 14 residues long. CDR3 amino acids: CASNRGQGDEKLFF. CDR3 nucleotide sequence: TGTGCCAGCAATAGGGGACAGGGAGATGAAAAACTGTTTTTT.

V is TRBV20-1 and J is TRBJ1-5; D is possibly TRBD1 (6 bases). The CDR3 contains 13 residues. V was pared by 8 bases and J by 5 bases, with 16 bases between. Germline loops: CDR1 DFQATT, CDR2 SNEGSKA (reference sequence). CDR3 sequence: CSTQRGAHQPQHF. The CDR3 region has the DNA TGCAGTACCCAACGGGGGGCGCATCAGCCCCAGCATTTT.

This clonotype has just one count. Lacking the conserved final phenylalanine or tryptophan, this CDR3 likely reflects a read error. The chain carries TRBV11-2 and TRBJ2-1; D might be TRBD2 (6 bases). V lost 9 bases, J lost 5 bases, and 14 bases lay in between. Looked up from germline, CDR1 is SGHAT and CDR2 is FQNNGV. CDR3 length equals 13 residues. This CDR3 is CARRAEGDNEQFY. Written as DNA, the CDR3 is TGTGCCAGACGAGCGGAGGGCGACAATGAGCAGTTCTAC.

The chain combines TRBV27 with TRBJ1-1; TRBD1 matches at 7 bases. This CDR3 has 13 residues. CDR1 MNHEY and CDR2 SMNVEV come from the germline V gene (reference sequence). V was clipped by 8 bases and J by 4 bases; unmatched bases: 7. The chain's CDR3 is CASSRGLGTEAFF. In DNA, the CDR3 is TGTGCCAGCTCAAGGGGGCTGGGCACTGAAGCTTTCTTT.

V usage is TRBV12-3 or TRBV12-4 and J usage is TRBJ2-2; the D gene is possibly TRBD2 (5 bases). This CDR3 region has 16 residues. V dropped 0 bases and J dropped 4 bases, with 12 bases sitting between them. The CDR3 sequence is CASSLAMGAGTGELFF. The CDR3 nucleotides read TGTGCCAGCAGTTTAGCGATGGGCGCGGGCACCGGGGAGCTGTTTTTT.

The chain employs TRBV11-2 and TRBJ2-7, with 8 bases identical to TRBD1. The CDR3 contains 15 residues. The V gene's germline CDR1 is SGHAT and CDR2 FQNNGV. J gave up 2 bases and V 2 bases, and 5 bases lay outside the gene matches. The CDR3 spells CASSLHDRGTYEQYF. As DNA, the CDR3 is TGTGCCAGCAGCTTACACGACAGGGGCACCTACGAGCAGTACTTC. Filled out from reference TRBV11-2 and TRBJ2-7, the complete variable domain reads EAGVAQSPRYKIIEKRQSVAFWCNPISGHATLYWYQQILGQGPKLLIQFQNNGVVDDSQLPKDRFSAERLKGVDSTLKIQPAKLEDSAVYLCASSLHDRGTYEQYFGPGTRLTVT.